The present TCR beta chain was sequenced within a study of cytomegalovirus exposure and HLA in healthy donors. The method was immunoSEQ multiplex PCR; TCRdb's version includes in-frame clones alone and lacks a portion of them. The data contain about 83,000 clones, about 96% of them singletons. Germline-derived CDR1 and CDR2 are SGHAT and FQNNGV. CDR3 length: 12 residues. Deletions cut 1 base from V and 7 bases from J, with 7 bases between. V gene TRBV11-2 combines with J gene TRBJ1-1; a possible D gene is TRBD1 (5 bases). What was sequenced was PBMCs. The clonotype comes from a young woman in good health and CMV-seronegative. The CDR3, as DNA: TGTGCCAGCAGCTTAGCGGGGGATGAAGCTTTCTTT. It yields the protein CASSLAGDEAFF.